The source of this T cell receptor beta chain is a study of OX40 agonist ivuxolimab in advanced cancers. Looking at the study overall: Ivuxolimab, which targeted the costimulatory receptor OX40 (CD134), was an agonistic, fully human IgG2 monoclonal antibody. Intravenous ivuxolimab was administered to patients every 2 weeks at six dose levels: 0.01, 0.1, 0.3, 1.5, 3 and 10 mg/kg. Of the roughly 52 dose-escalation patients, hepatocellular carcinoma was present in about 20, melanoma in approximately 15, renal cell carcinoma in 9 and head and neck cancer in 9. The dose-escalation cohort was about 83% male with a mean age of 60 years, ranging from roughly 20 to 85. Patients were allowed to have had prior anti-PD-1, anti-PD-L1 or anti-CTLA-4 therapy, and around 40% of the dose-escalation patients had previously received checkpoint inhibitors. Partial responses were achieved by three dose-escalation patients, of whom one had hepatocellular carcinoma and two had cutaneous melanoma. Peripheral TCRbeta sequencing aimed to test whether ivuxolimab altered TCR sequence diversity and caused clonal T-cell expansion. The paper describes the monotherapy dose-escalation part (N of about 57 patients) of the phase I trial of ivuxolimab. Study-level results and caveats: At doses from 0.1 to 3.0 mg/kg, clonal expansion was seen in both CD4+ and CD8+ blood T cells between baseline and week 6. Partial responders in the 0.1-3.0 mg/kg groups had among the lowest normalized peripheral clonal expansion, especially among CD8+ T cells. Antigen specificity was not determined for the clonally expanded peripheral T cells. On average, CD8+ T cells showed more expanded clones than CD4+ T cells after ivuxolimab. Low levels of normalized T-cell clonal expansion were also seen in some patients who did not respond.

Turning to this clone: Its target antigen remains unknown. Base qualities are missing; no much larger clone stands one base away.

Patients with autoimmune disease history or receiving systemic immunosuppression were excluded from the trial. Peripheral blood for TCR sequencing was drawn from every dose cohort at baseline, at cycle 4 day 1 and at cycle 7 day 1. The samples were taken from a phase I, first-in-human, multicenter, open-label dose-escalation trial of ivuxolimab. Adults with locally advanced or metastatic melanoma, renal cell, hepatocellular, or head and neck squamous cell carcinoma were enrolled in the trial. Before TCR sequencing, CD4+ T cells and CD8+ T cells were sorted from peripheral blood as separate populations. Genomic DNA was isolated from the sorted cells so that the TCRbeta CDR3 region could be sequenced. The immunoSEQ Assay was used for sequencing of TCRbeta CDR3 regions. TCRdb stores this immuneACCESS table with in-frame sequences only. Part of the clones is absent; in the studies checked, under half of the shortfall reflects unresolved V genes, and no reason is known for the rest. This sample gives approximately 86,000 clones in total; 86% of them show up just once. Clones ranked in the top ten supply 5.5% to 7.5% of the sample.

This sequence was found in an adult with an advanced solid tumor such as melanoma, head and neck, liver or kidney cancer. The material was CD4+ or CD8+ T cells sorted from blood, obtained in a trial of the OX40 agonist ivuxolimab.

The CDR3 region reads CASSLYAGYNEQFF. In nucleotide form, the sequence is TGTGCCAGCAGCTTGTATGCGGGTTACAATGAGCAGTTCTTC. The rearrangement combines TRBV5-6 with TRBJ2-1; TRBD2 could be the D gene, as 5 bases match. Trimming costs V 1 base and J 4 bases, and their ends lie 9 bases apart. The CDR3, cysteine through phenylalanine, is 14 amino acids long. Only CDR3 DNA is held: 42 bases, read in frame from base 1. The germline V gene supplies CDR1 SGHDT and CDR2 YYEEEE.